These 23 T cell receptor beta chains share one sample of origin, sequenced in a study. TCRdb ran MiXCR on the RT-PCR reads and lists one entry per CDR3 protein. Here the sample spans about 700,000 distinct CDR3 sequences, 14% being singletons. Sequencing was performed on memory CD4+ T cells from blood. Receptors originate from a female donor in good health, serving as a healthy control.

This clonotype has a count of ten or more. The chain has TRBV20-1 and TRBJ1-6; possibly TRBD1 for D (6 bases). Germline V gene lookup returns CDR1 DFQATT and CDR2 SNEGSKA (reference sequence). CDR3 length equals 13 residues. The V and J ends lost 4 bases and 10 bases respectively, with 14 bases between them. The CDR3 DNA follows: TGCAGTGCTAAATCAGGGGCAGAGTCACCCCTCCACTTT. Translation: CSAKSGAESPLHF.

This clonotype was seen only a few times. The chain recombines TRBV5-5 with TRBJ2-2; 7 bases are shared with TRBD1. Germline V CDR1 and CDR2: SGHKS, YYEKEE (reference sequence). Germline trimming cut 3 bases from V and 1 base from J; bases unmatched to any gene: 6. The CDR3 extends over 16 amino acids. The CDR3 bases are TGTGCCAGCAGCTCGCTGACAGGGTGGAACACCGGGGAGCTGTTTTTT. This translates into CASSSLTGWNTGELFF.

This chain connects TRBV2 to TRBJ1-5; D is possibly TRBD1 (5 bases). V was pared by 6 bases and J by 6 bases, with 15 bases between. This CDR3 comprises 14 residues. Germline V gives CDR1 SNHLY, CDR2 FYNNEI. The CDR3 DNA follows: TGTGCCAGCAGGGGGACGGGTTTAGGTCAGCCCCAGCATTTT. Its protein is CASRGTGLGQPQHF. Drawing the rest from reference TRBV2 and TRBJ1-5, the complete variable domain is EPEVTQTPSHQVTQMGQEVILRCVPISNHLYFYWYRQILGQKVEFLVSFYNNEISEKSEIFDDQFSVERPDGSNFTLKIRSTKLEDSAMYFCASRGTGLGQPQHFGDGTRLSIL.

V and J are TRBV5-1 and TRBJ2-3; 9 bases agree with TRBD1. Trimming at V came to 2 bases and at J to 6 bases, leaving 10 bases not matched to a gene. In germline, CDR1 is SGHRS, CDR2 YFSETQ. The CDR3 has 16 residues. CDR3 residues: CASSFSGTGFSDTQYF. CDR3 nucleotides: TGCGCCAGCAGCTTCTCCGGGACAGGGTTTTCCGATACGCAGTATTTT.

This clonotype was seen more than once but under ten times. The chain couples TRBV21-1 to TRBJ2-1; the D call in the table, TRBD2, was not verified against the DNA. TRBV21-1 is deemed a pseudogene. The CDR3 spans 18 residues. The chain's CDR3 is CASSKDGIGAFGRGEQFF. Here the CDR3 DNA reads TGTGCCAGCAGCAAGGATGGAATAGGGGCCTTTGGTCGCGGTGAGCAGTTCTTC.

This clonotype came up many times. This sequence joins TRBV20-1 and TRBJ1-2; D uncertain. V dropped 5 bases and J dropped 8 bases, with 18 bases sitting between them. Per germline, CDR1 DFQATT and CDR2 SNEGSKA (reference sequence). This CDR3 comprises 13 residues. CDR3 in amino acids: CSAVDGYGLGYTF. The CDR3 DNA follows: TGCAGTGCTGTGGACGGATATGGCTTAGGCTACACCTTC.

The J gene is TRBJ2-3, the V gene TRBV4-1; 9 nucleotides match TRBD2. The CDR3 covers 17 residues. Germline CDR1 and CDR2: MGHRA and YSYEKL. Germline trimming cut 3 bases from V and 5 bases from J; bases unmatched to any gene: 12. The CDR3 region has the DNA TGCGCCAGCAGCCAGCAAACTCTAGCGGGAAGAATAGATACGCAGTATTTT. Its translation is CASSQQTLAGRIDTQYF.

The chain couples TRBV7-2 to TRBJ2-3, with D unresolved. The CDR3 totals 16 residues. Germline V lookup: CDR1 SGHTA, CDR2 FQGNSA. The V end lost 1 base, the J end lost 0 bases, and 11 bases lay between the germline ends. The CDR3 here is CASSLGGIGSTDTQYF. The CDR3, as DNA: TGTGCCAGCAGCTTAGGAGGAATCGGGAGCACAGATACGCAGTATTTT.

This clonotype occurred a few times. Being one base from a much bigger clone, this may be a read error. The chain has TRBV12-3 or TRBV12-4 and TRBJ1-6; D remains unclear. The CDR3 runs 15 residues. The CDR3 reads CARSLVGNDRSPLHF. As DNA, the CDR3 is TGTGCCCGCAGTTTAGTAGGGAACGATCGTTCACCCCTCCACTTT.

This clonotype was seen more than once but under ten times. The V gene is TRBV27, the J gene TRBJ2-7; 9 bases map to TRBD1. CDR3 length equals 13 residues. The germline gives CDR1 MNHEY, CDR2 SMNVEV (reference sequence). CDR3 region: CASSRQGVNEQYF. The CDR3 DNA follows: TGTGCGAGCTCGAGACAGGGGGTAAACGAGCAGTACTTC.

This clonotype was picked up a small number of times. This sequence joins TRBV27 and TRBJ1-6, with D possibly matching TRBD1 (5 bases). Trimming removed 2 bases from V and 7 bases from J, with 9 bases in between. The CDR3 covers 14 residues. The germline V gene has CDR1 MNHEY and CDR2 SMNVEV (reference sequence). CDR3 loop: CASSLDRINSPLHF. The CDR3 nucleotides are TGTGCCAGCAGTTTAGACAGAATAAATTCACCCCTCCACTTT.

V and J are TRBV10-1 and TRBJ1-4; TRBD1 might be the D (6 bases). Germline CDR1 is WNHNN and CDR2 is SYGVQD (reference sequence). V was cut by 3 bases and J by 12 bases, with 11 bases left in between. The CDR3 contains 12 residues. CDR3 region: CASSDLTGELFF. The CDR3 DNA sequence: TGCGCCAGCAGTGACCTGACAGGTGAACTGTTTTTT.

This chain links TRBV6-5 with TRBJ2-5; 8 bases match TRBD2. The CDR3 loop spans 16 amino acids. After removal of 0 bases from V and 0 bases from J, the junction contained 3 bases not matched to a gene. Per the germline V gene, CDR1 is MNHEY and CDR2 is SVGAGI. The CDR3 here is CASSYSVAGYQETQYF. The CDR3 DNA is TGTGCCAGCAGTTACTCGGTAGCGGGGTACCAAGAGACCCAGTACTTC.

The chain has TRBV28 and TRBJ2-3; D might be TRBD1 (8 bases). This CDR3 has 15 amino acids. V was shortened by 5 bases and J by 6 bases, with 18 bases between the two germline ends. CDR1 is MDHEN and CDR2 is SYDVKM in the germline V gene. CDR3 sequence reads: CASSPQGGTWDTQYF. The CDR3, as DNA: TGTGCCAGCAGTCCACAGGGGGGGACTTGGGATACGCAGTATTTT.

V gene TRBV6-6 combines with J gene TRBJ1-6, with TRBD1 matching over 7 bases. V lost 2 bases and J lost 6; bases outside the gene matches: 10. The CDR3 extends over 17 amino acids. Germline V gene lookup returns CDR1 MNHNY and CDR2 SVGAGI (reference sequence). The DNA of the CDR3 is TGTGCCAGCAGTTACCTCACGACAGGGTTGACTAATTCACCCCTCCACTTT. It specifies CASSYLTTGLTNSPLHF.

This clonotype was recorded many times. The genes are TRBV27 and TRBJ2-3; weak D call: TRBD1 (5 bases). The germline V gene encodes CDR1 MNHEY and CDR2 SMNVEV (reference sequence). The CDR3 loop spans 16 amino acids. With 7 bases removed from V and 1 base from J, the gap between germline ends came to 18 bases. The CDR3 here is CASTLGRLGGTDTQYF. DNA of the CDR3: TGTGCCAGCACCCTGGGGCGGCTTGGAGGCACAGATACGCAGTATTTT.

This clonotype was recorded at least ten times. This chain joins TRBV10-3 and TRBJ2-5; 14 bases line up with TRBD2. The V gene's germline CDR1 is ENHRY and CDR2 SYGVKD. The CDR3 extends over 13 amino acids. Losses at the gene ends were 8 bases for V and 5 bases for J; bases not matched to a gene: 1. The CDR3 region is CAIGTSGSETQYF. The CDR3 nucleotides are TGTGCCATCGGGACTAGCGGGAGTGAGACCCAGTACTTC.

This clonotype was seen repeatedly, ten times or more. This chain uses TRBV6-6 with TRBJ1-6; D is possibly TRBD1 (5 bases). V was clipped by 5 bases and J by 7 bases, with 9 bases between them. The CDR3 extends over 13 amino acids. Germline CDR1 is MNHNY and CDR2 is SVGAGI (reference sequence). The CDR3 protein is CASSLQANSPLHF. The CDR3 DNA reads TGTGCCAGCAGTCTACAGGCCAATTCACCCCTCCACTTT.

The chain has TRBV25-1 and TRBJ1-2; D is unclear. CDR1 is MGHDK and CDR2 is SYGVNS in the germline V gene. V was cut by 3 bases and J by 6 bases, with 14 bases left in between. The CDR3 consists of 14 residues. The CDR3 sequence: CASSETRPSDGYTF. CDR3 bases: TGTGCCAGCAGTGAGACACGCCCTTCAGATGGCTACACCTTC.

This rearrangement joins TRBV9 to TRBJ2-3; D could derive from TRBD1 or TRBD2 (5 bases each). Germline CDR1 is SGDLS and CDR2 is YYNGEE. CDR3 size: 15 residues. Trimming left V 0 bases short and J 2 bases short, with 10 bases between. The CDR3 sequence: CASSVDGTLTDTQYF. CDR3 DNA sequence: TGTGCCAGCAGCGTAGATGGGACGCTCACAGATACGCAGTATTTT.

This chain joins TRBV2 and TRBJ1-5; D is possibly TRBD1 (5 bases). Trimming cost V 6 bases and J 0 bases, with 12 bases left between them. Looked up from germline, CDR1 is SNHLY and CDR2 is FYNNEI. This CDR3 comprises 15 residues. In DNA, the CDR3 is TGTGCCAGCAGGGACAACAACTATAGCAATCAGCCCCAGCATTTT. This translates into CASRDNNYSNQPQHF. The full variable domain, its missing parts supplied by reference TRBV2 and TRBJ1-5, is EPEVTQTPSHQVTQMGQEVILRCVPISNHLYFYWYRQILGQKVEFLVSFYNNEISEKSEIFDDQFSVERPDGSNFTLKIRSTKLEDSAMYFCASRDNNYSNQPQHFGDGTRLSIL.

This clonotype was seen ten or more times. V and J are TRBV12-3 or TRBV12-4 and TRBJ2-2, with 10 bases fitting TRBD2. The J segment lost 6 bases and the V segment lost 5 bases, leaving 6 bases of the junction unmatched. The CDR3 contains 15 residues. This CDR3 reads CASSPPGLAAGELFF. CDR3 coding DNA: TGTGCCAGCAGTCCCCCCGGACTAGCGGCCGGGGAGCTGTTTTTT.

This clonotype was detected many times. J is TRBJ2-3 and V is TRBV5-6, with a tentative D call TRBD1 (5 bases). The CDR3 runs to 14 residues. Germline CDR1 and CDR2: SGHDT and YYEEEE. Trimming took off 3 bases at V and 4 bases at J, with 12 bases between the two ends. The CDR3 loop reads CASSSGYLADTQYF. The CDR3 DNA sequence: TGTGCCAGCAGCTCAGGGTATCTCGCAGATACGCAGTATTTT.